The clone carrying this T cell receptor (beta chain) showed up many times. Antigen specificity is unknown. Unique molecular identifiers were incorporated into the prepared TCRbeta library. TCRdb itself ran the PCR reads through MiXCR, one entry per CDR3 protein. The profile shows fewer than 700,000 distinct CDR3 sequences, 10% to 15% of them singletons. The data stem from a study of T-cell reconstitution after alpha-beta-depleted transplantation in children. General observations from the study: Day-60 TCRbeta diversity that was high in some patients was derived from surviving recipient T cells and thymic progenitors.

Germline CDR1 reads MDHEN; CDR2 reads SYDVKM. The J segment lost 3 bases and the V segment lost 4 bases, leaving 2 bases of the junction unmatched. The CDR3 loop spans 15 amino acids. The clonotype comes from a male patient between 5 and 17 years old who had a stem cell transplant for acute myeloid leukemia, so the T cells may come from the graft donor. The specimen was PBMCs, mostly from graft donor cells, collected 360 days after TCRalphabeta/CD19-depleted stem cell transplant. V and J are TRBV28 and TRBJ2-1; 11 positions match TRBD2. The CDR3 loop is CASSSGLADYNEQFF. DNA of the CDR3: TGTGCCAGCAGTTCGGGACTAGCGGACTACAATGAGCAGTTCTTC.